This T cell receptor beta chain was sequenced in a study of T cells in Graves' hyperthyroidism and ophthalmopathy. General study findings and limits: A model of 13 V-J features distinguished ophthalmopathy from stable hyperthyroidism.

Amplification targeted TCR beta CDR3 regions from RNA transcripts. The study used the HTBI primer set for a first-round RT-PCR of the TCR CDR3. TCRdb re-derived calls from the multiplex PCR reads in MiXCR, one entry per CDR3 protein. The sample yields about 280,000 distinct CDR3 sequences, about 25% seen once. There are many counts of this clonotype. What it binds is unknown. V lost 6 bases to trimming and J lost 5 bases; unmatched junction nucleotides: 6. Germline assignment: CDR1 KGHDR and CDR2 SFDVKD. The CDR3 totals 14 residues. This TCR was recovered from a man aged 40-50 years with Graves' hyperthyroidism that later progressed to Graves' ophthalmopathy. Material: blood. The chain carries TRBV24-1 and TRBJ2-5, with TRBD2 matching over 9 bases. This chain's CDR3 is CATSLAGELETQYF. The CDR3 DNA reads as TGTGCCACCAGTTTAGCGGGAGAGTTGGAGACCCAGTACTTC.